This T cell receptor (beta chain) was sequenced for a study of T cell responses to AZD1222 COVID-19 vaccine. Study findings and constraints: Possibly, clonal diversity was underestimated; donors were largely white British and included more females. Epitopes outside B.1.351 and B.1.1.7 mutated regions reportedly drew nearly half of spike TCRs. Repertoire sampling was restricted to post-peak T cell response timepoints.

Assay used: immunoSEQ multiplex PCR; TCRdb lists only in-frame clones, some missing. The sample records under 150,000 clones, approximately 85% being singletons. The germline V and J ends were trimmed by 5 bases and 1 base, with 11 bases remaining between them. This CDR3 has 14 residues. Germline V gene lookup returns CDR1 MNHEY and CDR2 SVGAGI. Turning to this clone: Its matching antigen is unknown.

The source was peripheral blood, collected on day 0 of MenACWY control vaccination. The sequence derives from an adult in good health. The rearrangement uses TRBV6-5 and TRBJ1-1; D gene uncertain. This CDR3 is CASSNDLKNTEAFF. CDR3 in DNA: TGTGCCAGCAGTAACGACTTAAAGAACACTGAAGCTTTCTTT.